The 11 T cell receptor beta chains in this list originate from one sample, sequenced in a study of siplizumab effects on memory and regulatory T cells. Sequencing was performed with immunoSEQ multiplex PCR; in TCRdb, only in-frame clones are kept and a portion is missing. This sample has over 80,000 clones, with roughly 94% found just once. Sequencing was performed on non-Treg CD4+ T cells sorted from blood. The origin of the receptors is a human donor in good health.

This clone appeared a single time. The chain employs TRBV27 and TRBJ1-2; no firm D call. This CDR3 spans 12 amino acids. Germline values: CDR1 MNHEY, CDR2 SMNVEV (reference sequence). V lost 2 bases and J lost 5, with 6 bases in between. The CDR3 bases are TGTGCCAGCAGTTTACCCGGATATGGCTACACCTTC. Translated, it gives CASSLPGYGYTF.

The table lists this clone with a count of one. The J gene is TRBJ1-1, the V gene TRBV19; TRBD1 aligns across 7 bases. V lost 5 bases to trimming and J lost 5 bases; unmatched junction nucleotides: 11. Per the germline V gene, CDR1 is LNHDA and CDR2 is SQIVND (reference sequence). The CDR3 length is 15 residues. As DNA, the CDR3 is TGTGCCAGTAGTTCCGGGTCAACAGGGGAAACTGAAGCTTTCTTT. Translated: CASSSGSTGETEAFF.

This clone was observed a single time. CDR3 DNA: TGTGCCAGCAGTGAGTCCCTCCGCAGCACAGATACGCAGTATTTT. This gives the protein CASSESLRSTDTQYF. V usage is TRBV6-1 and J usage is TRBJ2-3, with D uncertain. Per germline, CDR1 MNHNS and CDR2 SASEGT. Trimming stripped 3 bases from V and 0 bases from J, with 10 bases between. The length of the CDR3 is 15 residues.

The chain employs TRBV4-2 and TRBJ2-1; 10 positions match TRBD2. The germline gives CDR1 LGHNA, CDR2 YNFKEQ. The length of the CDR3 is 19 residues. J gave up 0 bases and V 4 bases, and 12 bases lay outside the gene matches. The CDR3 region has the DNA TGTGCCAGCAGCCGATCCGGGGGTAGCGGGAGGAGCTCCTACAATGAGCAGTTCTTC. Protein sequence: CASSRSGGSGRSSYNEQFF.

This chain joins TRBV10-3 and TRBJ2-1, with TRBD2 matching over 12 bases. The germline V gene encodes CDR1 ENHRY and CDR2 SYGVKD. V gave up 0 bases and J gave up 5 bases; unmatched junction bases: 5. The CDR3 is made up of 17 amino acids. In nucleotides, the CDR3 is TGTGCCATCAGTGAGTCGACTAGCGGGAGTTTCGACAATGAGCAGTTCTTC. This sequence encodes CAISESTSGSFDNEQFF.

V gene TRBV5-4 combines with J gene TRBJ2-1, with D maybe TRBD2 (5 bases). V lost 0 bases and J lost 8, with 12 bases in between. Germline V gene data show CDR1 as SGHNT and CDR2 as YYREEE (reference sequence). CDR3 size: 14 residues. The CDR3 spells CASSLVGENYEQFF. The CDR3 DNA reads as TGTGCCAGCAGCTTGGTGGGAGAGAACTATGAGCAGTTCTTC.

In this sample, this clone turned up once. This sequence joins TRBV7-9 and TRBJ2-3, with D perhaps TRBD1 (6 bases). CDR3 size: 16 residues. Trimming removed 3 bases at V and 1 base at J, with 14 bases between. CDR1 is SEHNR and CDR2 is FQNEAQ in the germline V gene (reference sequence). CDR3 protein: CASSFRGSAGTDTQYF. CDR3 nucleotide sequence: TGTGCCAGCAGCTTCAGGGGATCCGCCGGCACAGATACGCAGTATTTT.

This CDR3 is CASSSATDTQYF. The CDR3 coding sequence is TGTGCCAGCAGTTCCGCCACAGATACGCAGTATTTT. V and J are TRBV28 and TRBJ2-3; D is unresolved. CDR1 is MDHEN and CDR2 is SYDVKM in the germline V gene. The CDR3 is 12 residues long. The germline V and J ends were trimmed by 4 bases and 2 bases, with 4 bases remaining between them.

The CDR3 protein is CASRGWTAQETQYF. For the CDR3, the DNA is TGTGCCAGCAGGGGATGGACAGCCCAAGAGACCCAGTACTTC. The rearrangement joins TRBV28 to TRBJ2-5; a weak D match, TRBD1 (6 bases). Trimming stripped 6 bases from V and 1 base from J, with 12 bases between. Germline-derived CDR1 and CDR2 are MDHEN and SYDVKM. The CDR3 length is 14 residues.

The rearrangement uses TRBV7-3 and TRBJ2-1, with D perhaps matching TRBD1 or TRBD2 (6 bases each). Looked up from germline, CDR1 is SGHTA and CDR2 is FQGTGA. The CDR3 totals 16 residues. The V end was cut by 1 base, the J end by 8 bases, with 18 bases between. The CDR3 DNA follows: TGTGCCAGCAGCTTAAAAGGCGGAGGGGGTATGTATGAGCAGTTCTTC. Encoded protein: CASSLKGGGGMYEQFF. Combining the CDR3 with reference TRBV7-3 and TRBJ2-1 gives the whole variable domain GAGVSQTPSNKVTEKGKYVELRCDPISGHTALYWYRQSLGQGPEFLIYFQGTGAADDSGLPNDRFFAVRPEGSVSTLKIQRTERGDSAVYLCASSLKGGGGMYEQFFGPGTRLTVL.

For the CDR3, the DNA is TGTGCCAGCAGACTTACAGGGAACACTGAAGCTTTCTTT. This sequence encodes CASRLTGNTEAFF. The V gene is TRBV7-3, the J gene TRBJ1-1, with a tentative D call TRBD1 (5 bases). Germline V gives CDR1 SGHTA, CDR2 FQGTGA. The CDR3 consists of 13 residues. The V end was cut by 6 bases, the J end by 1 base, with 9 bases between.